The rows below give T cell receptor beta chains drawn from one sample of a study of CD8 T cells in Susac syndrome. Using its own MiXCR run on the immunoSEQ multiplex PCR reads, TCRdb lists one record per CDR3 protein. The sample lists 130,000 or so distinct CDR3 sequences; under 95% were seen once. Input material: CD8+ T cells from PBMCs. The receptors come from a human donor with multiple sclerosis. The CDR3 runs from the conserved cysteine through the conserved F or W. A D gene is named only where the DNA matches it firmly. The size field is filled for only some rows; it gives once, few, many or a size class.

v_gene,d_gene,j_gene,abundance,CDR3nt,CDR3aa
TRBV12-3/TRBV12-4,.,TRBJ2-2,once,TGTGCCAGCAGCTATGGACACTCGAACACCGGGGAGCTGTTTTTT,CASSYGHSNTGELFF
TRBV4-1,.,TRBJ1-5,.,TGCGCCAGCAGCCAAGGTAGCGACAGCTATAGCAATCAGCCCCAGCATTTT,CASSQGSDSYSNQPQHF
TRBV7-7,.,TRBJ2-3,few,TGTGCCAGCAGCTTAGAGGCAGGGGGGACAGATACGCAGTATTTT,CASSLEAGGTDTQYF
TRBV29-1,.,TRBJ1-1,few,TGCAGCGTTGAAGAGATGAACACTGAAGCTTTCTTT,CSVEEMNTEAFF
TRBV27,.,TRBJ2-1,.,TGTGCCAGCAGTTTATATGCCGGCAATGAGCAGTTCTTC,CASSLYAGNEQFF
TRBV29-1,TRBD1,TRBJ2-1,.,TGCAGCTGGGACAGTTACAATGAGCAGTTCTTC,CSWDSYNEQFF
TRBV27,TRBD2,TRBJ2-7,once,TGTGCCAGCAGTTACACTAGCGGGTACTACGAGCAGTACTTC,CASSYTSGYYEQYF
TRBV27,TRBD1,TRBJ2-7,.,TGTGCCAGCATAGTGGCAGGGGGCCTGGGCGAGCAGTACTTC,CASIVAGGLGEQYF
TRBV24-1,TRBD1,TRBJ2-1,.,TGTGCCACCAGTGTGACAGGGGGTAATGAGCAGTTCTTC,CATSVTGGNEQFF
TRBV29-1,TRBD1,TRBJ1-2,.,TGCAGCGTTGAGGGGAGGGGACAGGGCTTAATTGATGATGGCTACACCTTC,CSVEGRGQGLIDDGYTF
TRBV27,.,TRBJ1-1,.,TGTGCCACCGGATCCCCAGGAGAAGCTTTCTTT,CATGSPGEAFF
TRBV3-1,.,TRBJ2-2,.,TGTGCCAGCAGCCCTAGACTAGTCTCGGTCACCGGGGAGCTGTTTTTT,CASSPRLVSVTGELFF
TRBV4-2,TRBD2,TRBJ2-2,.,TGTGCCAGCAGCCAACGAAGCGGGAGGGGGGACGGGGAGCTGTTTTTT,CASSQRSGRGDGELFF
TRBV24-1,TRBD2,TRBJ2-1,.,TGTGCCACCAGTGACCCCGCTAGCGGCGATGAGCAGTTCTTC,CATSDPASGDEQFF
TRBV3-1,TRBD2,TRBJ2-7,.,TGTGCCAGCAGCCCCGGCCCGGGGACTACAACCTACGAGCAGTACTTC,CASSPGPGTTTYEQYF
TRBV19,.,TRBJ2-7,.,TGTGCCAGTAGGAGCGGACTCCGCTCCTACGAGCAGTACTTC,CASRSGLRSYEQYF
TRBV18,.,TRBJ2-7,.,TGTGCCAGCTCACCAAGACCCGGGACGGGGCTCAACGAGCAGTACTTC,CASSPRPGTGLNEQYF
TRBV15,.,TRBJ1-1,.,TGTGCCACCAGCATACCGGGGCACACTGAAGCTTTCTTT,CATSIPGHTEAFF
TRBV1,.,TRBJ2-1,.,TGCACCAGCAGCCAGAAAGAGCGGGACTCACCAAATGAGCAGTTCTTC,CTSSQKERDSPNEQFF
TRBV27,.,TRBJ1-5,.,TGTGCCAGCAGTCCCACGGGGAGAAGGGCCCAGCATTTT,CASSPTGRRAQHF
TRBV2,TRBD1,TRBJ2-5,once,TGTGCCAGCGAGGGACAGGATAAAGAGACCCAGTACTTC,CASEGQDKETQYF
TRBV2,TRBD2,TRBJ2-4,.,TGTGCCAGCAGCGAGAGCGGGAGGGACGCCAAAAACATTCAGTACTTC,CASSESGRDAKNIQYF
TRBV6-2/TRBV6-3,TRBD1,TRBJ1-2,.,TGTGCCAGCAGCCAACCGGGACAGGGAAGGTCGGATGGCTACACCTTC,CASSQPGQGRSDGYTF
TRBV29-1,.,TRBJ1-1,.,TGCAGCGTTGTGGGGGGGCGCCGGGGAACTGAAGCTTTCTTT,CSVVGGRRGTEAFF
TRBV6-1,.,TRBJ1-2,.,TGTGCCACCCGCCCCCCGGTTTGGGTTTATGGCTACACCTTC,CATRPPVWVYGYTF
TRBV28,.,TRBJ2-7,.,TGTGCCAGCAGCTACGGGGAGTACGAGCAGTACTTC,CASSYGEYEQYF
TRBV5-6,TRBD2,TRBJ2-1,.,TGTGCCAGCAGCTTTGTCTCTAGCGGTCTCAGGCAGTTCTTC,CASSFVSSGLRQFF
TRBV20-1,.,TRBJ2-7,.,TGCAGTGCTAGAGATAGAGGGGGGGGGTACGAGCAGTACTTC,CSARDRGGGYEQYF
TRBV6-2/TRBV6-3,TRBD1,TRBJ2-7,.,TGTGCCAGCAGATCGACCGGGACAGGGGTCCTCTCCTACGAGCAGTACTTC,CASRSTGTGVLSYEQYF
TRBV7-9,TRBD1,TRBJ1-2,.,TGTGCCAGCAGCCTCGACAGGGATGGCTACACCTTC,CASSLDRDGYTF
TRBV28,TRBD2,TRBJ2-5,.,TGTGCCAGCAGTTTAATCGGGGAGGGCCAAGAGACCCAGTACTTC,CASSLIGEGQETQYF
TRBV25-1,.,TRBJ2-3,.,TGTGCCAGCAGTGAATTGGCGGAGGCCCACACAGATACGCAGTATTTT,CASSELAEAHTDTQYF
TRBV4-1,.,TRBJ1-2,.,TGCGCCAGCAGCCAAGGAAGTGGGTCCTTCCATGGCTACACCTTC,CASSQGSGSFHGYTF
TRBV29-1,TRBD1,TRBJ2-2,.,TGCAGCGTTGAAGATGAAGTCGGACAGGGATACACCGGGGAGCTGTTTTTT,CSVEDEVGQGYTGELFF
TRBV13,.,TRBJ2-7,.,TGTGCCGGCAGCTTAGGCGAAAGCGAGCAGTACTTC,CAGSLGESEQYF
TRBV12-3/TRBV12-4,.,TRBJ2-1,.,TGTGCCAGCAGTTATCAGGGATACAATGAGCAGTTCTTC,CASSYQGYNEQFF
TRBV28,.,TRBJ2-7,.,TGTGCCAGCAGTTTTGAGGGAATTGCCTACGAGCAGTACTTC,CASSFEGIAYEQYF
TRBV4-1,.,TRBJ2-5,.,TGCGCCAGCAGCCAAGTAGATAGCACCGGAGAGACCCAGTACTTC,CASSQVDSTGETQYF
TRBV4-2,TRBD2,TRBJ2-7,.,TGTGCCAGCAGCCAAGATAGTACTAGCGGGAGCCCCCTCCCCTACGAGCAGTACTTC,CASSQDSTSGSPLPYEQYF
TRBV30,.,TRBJ2-3,.,TGTGCCTGGAGTAGTGGGCTTGGCACAGATACGCAGTATTTT,CAWSSGLGTDTQYF
TRBV6-2/TRBV6-3,.,TRBJ1-1,once,TGTGCCAGCAGTTACGGATCGAACACTGAAGCTTTCTTT,CASSYGSNTEAFF
TRBV6-2/TRBV6-3,.,TRBJ1-1,.,TGTGCCAGCAGTCTGGAGGAACTGAACACTGAAGCTTTCTTT,CASSLEELNTEAFF
TRBV6-6,.,TRBJ2-3,few,TGTGCCAGCACCCAAGGAGATACGCAGTATTTT,CASTQGDTQYF
TRBV18,TRBD1,TRBJ2-7,.,TGTGCCAGCTCACAACAGGGGGCGTCAGGAGAGCAGTACTTC,CASSQQGASGEQYF
TRBV5-4,TRBD1,TRBJ1-1,once,TGTGCCAGCAGCCGGACGGACAGGGAGGCTTTCTTT,CASSRTDREAFF
TRBV29-1,TRBD2,TRBJ2-7,few,TGCAGCGTTGTGGGGGGACTAGCGGGAGCCACCTACGAGCAGTACTTC,CSVVGGLAGATYEQYF
TRBV12-3/TRBV12-4,TRBD1,TRBJ2-5,.,TGTGCCAGCAGTATCTTCGACAGGGGACGGTACCAAGAGACCCAGTACTTC,CASSIFDRGRYQETQYF
TRBV20-1,.,TRBJ1-1,.,TGCAGTGCTAGAGATCTGCGGCAGGGTGACACTGAAGCTTTCTTT,CSARDLRQGDTEAFF
TRBV7-9,.,TRBJ1-1,.,TGTGCCAGCAGCCCAGGACCCCTCGGGTACACTGAAGCTTTCTTT,CASSPGPLGYTEAFF
TRBV4-1,.,TRBJ1-2,.,TGCGCCACCAAAGACGACAGCGGGTCCATCTATGGCTACACCTTC,CATKDDSGSIYGYTF